This T cell receptor (beta chain) was captured by sequencing in a study of cytomegalovirus exposure and HLA in healthy donors (TCRdb year 2017). Context from the whole study: An earlier analysis of 587 of the donors reported approximately 260 Gb of sequence data and around 120 million unique TCR beta sequences obtained from about 179 million T cells. The aim of the study was to test whether cataloging public T cell receptors could identify signatures of past pathogen exposure. An early release covering approximately 600 HLA-typed donors comprised 300 to 350 gigabases of sequencing data and 85 million or so unique TCR sequences. An earlier analysis of 587 of the donors used high-throughput TCR beta sequencing to judge whether each TCR beta V gene segment behaved as functional or pseudogenic. HLA typing covered class I and class II loci at four-digit resolution. Roughly five DR-DQ haplotypes were handled as single units for association and clustering because linkage in the cohort was strong. Every repertoire in the discovery cohort had been generated on one and the same sequencing platform. On average, 235,054 unique TCR beta nucleotide sequences were sequenced per donor among about 400 genotyped donors of the cohort, with roughly 18% of those sequences being non-productive. To predict cytomegalovirus infection status, the study brought together high-throughput TCR immunosequencing, statistical association of individual TCRs with disease status, and machine learning. A later analysis re-examined previously published TCR beta repertoires from 600 to 700 donors and added high-resolution HLA genotyping to investigate patterns of TCR occurrence. Rather than using new phenotypic data, the later analysis identified candidate immune exposures from TCR beta sequences and from how often those sequences occurred across donors. In a later genetic analysis, genome-wide SNP genotypes for about 65% of the 666 donors were used, and that subset was treated as a discovery cohort. Donor age, sex, ethnicity and CMV serostatus were compiled alongside the repertoire data. The number of donors typed differed by locus, with roughly 620-640 for A, B, C, DRB1 and DQB1, roughly 520 for DQA1, under 610 for DPA1, and some 440 for DPB1. Of the roughly 420 genotyped donors, approximately 81% were placed in the genetic ancestry cluster associated with self-reported Caucasian donors. Besides the first cohort of approximately 710 subjects, a separate validation cohort made up of over 100 different subjects was used. The study used immunosequencing to profile the T cell repertoires of 670 or so subjects and linked those repertoires to cytomegalovirus serostatus.

Library preparation was by the immunoSEQ multiplex PCR assay. For the multiplex PCR, a mixture combining 60 forward primers for TCR Vbeta segments and 13 reverse primers for TCR Jbeta segments was used. The CDR3 region of rearranged TCR beta genes was amplified from genomic DNA with a multiplex PCR assay. The Illumina HiSeq System was used to sequence the amplified TCR beta libraries as 87-base-pair reads. In the source study's methods: A later analysis tallied tens of millions of unique TCR beta chains across the 640 or so repertoires, and about 12 million of those chains were shared by two or more donors. Raw reads were error-corrected and collapsed into unique sequences by a nearest-neighbor algorithm in which closely related sequences were merged to remove PCR and sequencing errors. Alignment of CDR3 sequences to IMGT reference sequences was used to assign V, D and J gene segments. For a sequence to be retained, at least a six-nucleotide match to both a V gene segment and a J gene segment was required. Rearrangements were called productive when the CDR3 lacked stop codons and stayed in frame with V and J; all others were non-productive. Following IMGT convention, CDR3 was defined as the stretch from the second conserved V-encoded cysteine up to the conserved J-encoded phenylalanine. In an earlier analysis of approximately 590 of the donors, sequences lacking an unambiguous match to a single V gene segment were excluded. An earlier analysis of about 590 of the donors classified V segments as functional when productive rearrangements were above 56.7% and as segregating when the standard deviation between donors was above 5%. A statistical classification framework was built to diagnose cytomegalovirus status from the catalog of TCR beta chain sequences. In a later analysis, TCR nucleotide sequences were compared against IMGT/GENE-DB human TR gene sequences so that V and J genes could be assigned. In a later analysis, CDR3 sequences and most-parsimonious VDJ recombination scenarios were assigned using the TCRdist pipeline. In a later analysis, each TCR beta chain was defined by its CDR3 amino acid sequence together with its V-gene family, and reads lacking a unique V-gene family were excluded. A later analysis removed 450 to 600 highly shared, low-generation-probability nucleotide sequences to deal with suspected cross-contamination and a sequencing artifact. For each public chain, a later analysis derived a clonal expansion index from normalized ranks of inferred template counts within each repertoire. In a later analysis, generation probabilities were computed using a VDJ recombination model fitted to out-of-frame rearrangements, and the results were checked against IGoR. In a later analysis, TCR-TCR, TCR-HLA and TCR-CMV co-occurrence was scored with hypergeometric tests, and a repertoire-size bias correction was applied to TCR pairs. In a later analysis, false discovery rates were estimated by permuting HLA or CMV assignments 20 times. In a later analysis, co-occurring TCRs were grouped with DBSCAN, and TCRdist sequence similarity was added when clustering was performed within HLA-allele-positive subsets. Co-occurrence clustering excluded repertoires with fewer than 30,000 or more than 120,000 public chains, plus five with anomalous nucleotide sharing. TCRdb mirrors the immuneACCESS table, restricted to in-frame sequences. Some clones are absent from its copies; in checked studies, under half trace to an unresolved V gene, and the reason for the others is unknown. From that table come the V and J calls and clone size; the DNA was used to work out D and trimming. Within this sample are 60,000 to 90,000 clones, with around 83% of them counted one time only. Clones ranked in the top ten supply over 15% of the sample.

To note about this clone: It has no known antigen specificity. One base away there is no much larger clone; base qualities are not given.

The cysteine opens and the phenylalanine closes a CDR3 of 13 amino acids. Solely the CDR3 DNA is kept, with 39 bases framed from the first base. In the germline V gene (reference sequence), CDR1 corresponds to MNHEY and CDR2 to SMNVEV. The junction carries 14 bases between V and J, which are trimmed by 5 bases and 7 bases respectively. Overall results and qualifications from the work: A later genetic analysis associated a missense DCLRE1C variant with V-gene and J-gene trimming of TCR beta chains, and an independent cohort replicated the association. In a later analysis, most CMV-associated TCR beta chains were found to appear HLA-restricted, with HLA associations seemingly driven largely by CMV exposure. In a later analysis, TCR association rates were found to vary across HLA loci, with the most associated TCRs seen for DRB1 alleles and the fewest for HLA-C alleles. CMV serostatus was the only immune exposure information available for the cohort. Linkage disequilibrium might explain the correlated functional status among segregating V segments, but an unknown experimental factor could not be excluded. When HLA alleles, especially DR and DQ, strongly co-occurred, TCR associations were difficult to assign to individual alleles. The cohort was sequenced for TCR beta chains only, and without alpha or paired-chain data the features that could be detected were limited. A later genetic analysis reported fewer N-insertions in productive TCRs among donors in an Asian-associated ancestry cluster than the roughly 670-donor mean. Specific HLA alleles were associated with roughly 17,000 TCR beta sequences at a false discovery rate of 0.05 in a later analysis. Because some donors lacked HLA typing at each locus, the association tests relied only on the typed subset. Over 15 rarely observed V segments, including chromosome 9 orphons, were excluded from the earlier analysis of a few hundred of the donors because counts were too low. Cytomegalovirus status was reported to be diagnosed by the classifier with high specificity and sensitivity in both the original and validation cohorts. Some IMGT-functional V segments, including TRBV6-2 and TRBV6-3, could not be told apart with the 87-base-pair reads, so those segments were excluded. The study listed over 150 TCR beta chains as associated with cytomegalovirus. In a later analysis, HLA-associated TCR beta chains were found to be more clonally expanded and to have lower generation probabilities than equally common non-associated chains. A later analysis reported that several top co-occurrence clusters appeared linked to parvovirus B19, influenza, CMV and Epstein-Barr virus. According to the authors, the approach could potentially be generalized to other disease states and immunological phenotypes. A few of the identified cytomegalovirus-associated TCR beta chains were confirmed in vitro to be specific for cytomegalovirus antigens. Sequencing depth was assumed to be roughly uniform across donors in the presence/absence analyses, though that assumption may not hold. Across donors, most TCR sequences were observed very rarely, whereas some public TCRs were present in many individuals. A cluster of highly shared sequence variants was judged likely to represent a technical artifact of the sequencing pipeline. A further reported finding was that TCR beta sequences accurately predicted the HLA-A and HLA-B alleles for most subjects in the first cohort. An earlier analysis of around 540 of the donors showed that most TCR beta V segments appeared in productive rearrangements either about 87% or about 30% of the time, which broadly matched IMGT annotations.

In total, about 650 healthy bone marrow donors made up the cohort. Cohort members were all nominally healthy when sampled, although unrecorded immune exposures were likely present. The donor tested CMV seropositive, placing the donor among the 310 or so seropositive members of the cohort. A peripheral blood sample was collected from each donor, and TCR beta sequencing was performed on peripheral blood mononuclear cells. Genomic DNA extraction from the blood cell samples was performed with the Qiagen DNeasy Blood Extraction Kit. The clonotype originates from a man aged 65 to 85 in good health and CMV-seropositive. The V gene is TRBV27 and the J gene is TRBJ1-2; no D gene is confidently identified. Sequencing was done on a sample of PBMCs. The DNA sequence follows: TGTGCCAGCAGTCCGACACCTAATCCTGGCTACACCTTC. The encoded protein is CASSPTPNPGYTF.